This is a list of T cell receptor beta chains from one sample in a study of blood T cell repertoires in COVID-19. Some clones are missing from TCRdb's copy, which holds only in-frame ones; the method was immunoSEQ multiplex PCR. The repertoire holds some 190,000 clones, with approximately 85% as singletons. What was sequenced was peripheral blood. These TCRs come from a man in his 60s with acute or convalescent COVID-19. The CDR3 runs from the conserved cysteine through the conserved F or W. The order of the fields is J gene, V gene, CDR3 protein.

TRBJ2-7	TRBV5-6	CASSSSFIEQYF
TRBJ1-1	TRBV12-5	CASGFRDRDTEAFF
TRBJ1-1	TRBV4-1	CASSLQRNTEAFF
TRBJ2-7	TRBV27	CASSWTSGPSYEQYF
TRBJ2-1	TRBV7-3	CASSPYGLAGYNEQFF
TRBJ2-1	TRBV9	CASSHGTSGGSSYNEQFF
TRBJ2-3	TRBV20-1	CSASLQGGTDTQYF
TRBJ2-1	TRBV5-4	CASRAGGFNEQFF
TRBJ1-1	TRBV7-9	CASSLGTGGSAEAFF
TRBJ2-1	TRBV18	CASSLQQEQFF
TRBJ1-2	TRBV6-2/TRBV6-3	CASSPGQGTGGYTF
TRBJ1-5	TRBV23-1	CASSQRDQPQHF
TRBJ2-3	TRBV27	CASFPRGRGTDTQYF
TRBJ2-5	TRBV2	CASSEAGVRETQYF
TRBJ2-7	TRBV6-5	CASSYSTGNHEQYF
TRBJ2-3	TRBV9	CASSLYTDTQYF
TRBJ2-1	TRBV18	CASSKTLAGSSYNEQFF
TRBJ2-1	TRBV7-2	CASSHGLAGGAYNEQFF
TRBJ2-7	TRBV27	CASSLPSAGKQYF
TRBJ2-7	TRBV29-1	CSVRWASGYEQYF
TRBJ2-3	TRBV19	CASRSGQLTDTQYF
TRBJ1-4	TRBV2	CASSPTGTNEKLFF
TRBJ2-7	TRBV7-8	CASSLGAGGMYEQYF
TRBJ2-3	TRBV5-8	CASSTRDLKDTQYF
TRBJ1-1	TRBV12-5	CASGSPRDTEAFF
TRBJ2-7	TRBV14	CASSRSSGSSYEQYF
TRBJ2-5	TRBV18	CASSSGETQYF
TRBJ2-3	TRBV27	CASSLRDSVDTQYF
TRBJ2-5	TRBV4-1	CASSPLTGGLETQYF
TRBJ1-1	TRBV30	CAWKRLGGTEAFF
TRBJ2-1	TRBV5-6	CASSFDNEQFF
TRBJ2-3	TRBV29-1	CSVQGQGAGDTQYF
TRBJ2-6	TRBV30	CAWKLSGANVLTF
TRBJ2-1	TRBV10-3	CAIRGAGSSYNEQFF
TRBJ2-1	TRBV7-2	CASSLSRGRAAEQFF
TRBJ2-5	TRBV28	CASTPVGRWETQYF
TRBJ1-1	TRBV6-5	CASRPTSGTEAFF
TRBJ2-7	TRBV9	CASSPQGTLDEQYF
TRBJ2-7	TRBV5-4	CASSPQGSHEQYF
TRBJ2-1	TRBV7-3	CASSLLADNEQFF
TRBJ1-5	TRBV6-2/TRBV6-3	CASSYFRYSNQPQHF
TRBJ1-1	TRBV12-3/TRBV12-4	CASRDIDRTEAFF
TRBJ2-2	TRBV6-4	CASSDRETTGELFF
TRBJ1-5	TRBV4-3	CASSQGTDQPQHF
TRBJ1-2	TRBV6-5	CASSYSRSYGYTF
TRBJ1-5	TRBV28	CASRPTWGLNNQPQHF
TRBJ1-1	TRBV5-1	CASSLPGIYGTFF